A single sample gave rise to the 27 T cell receptor beta chains below, sequenced in a study of spatial heterogeneity in lung cancer. Time point: blood at routine non-recurrence follow-up after resection. TCRdb itself ran the 5' RACE reads through MiXCR, one entry per CDR3 protein. In the table there are about 15,000 distinct CDR3 sequences, roughly 6.3% of which are singletons. The sequencing here drew on PBMCs, taken at follow-up. The receptors originated from a male donor with early-stage non-small cell lung cancer.

By share, this clonotype ranks as medium-sized. The chain has TRBV29-1 and TRBJ2-3, with 7 bases matching TRBD1. Germline V gene sequence: CDR1 SQVTM, CDR2 ANQGSEA. This CDR3 has 14 residues. Trimming took 4 bases from V and 5 from J; bases not matched to a gene: 9. The CDR3 region is CSVGPTGSGDTQYF. For the CDR3, the DNA is TGCAGCGTTGGCCCGACAGGGAGCGGAGATACGCAGTATTTT.

This clonotype has ten or more counts. The genes are TRBV20-1 and TRBJ2-1; TRBD1 agrees at 10 bases. This CDR3 region has 15 residues. Germline V CDR1 and CDR2: DFQATT, SNEGSKA (reference sequence). Unmatched junction bases numbered 12, after V lost 6 bases and J lost 7 bases. CDR3 coding DNA: TGCAGTGCGCCAGGGGGACAGGGGCTTATGAATGAGCAGTTCTTC. Translated, it gives CSAPGGQGLMNEQFF.

Ten or more counts support this clonotype. The rearrangement links TRBV20-1 to TRBJ2-1; 7 bases match TRBD1. The CDR3 contains 16 residues. After removal of 1 base from V and 1 base from J, the junction contained 7 bases not matched to a gene. Germline V gene lookup returns CDR1 DFQATT and CDR2 SNEGSKA (reference sequence). CDR3 amino acids: CSARAETGPSYNEQFF. The CDR3 region has the DNA TGCAGTGCTAGAGCCGAGACAGGGCCTTCCTACAATGAGCAGTTCTTC.

J is TRBJ1-5 and V is TRBV7-2; D is perhaps TRBD1 (5 bases). Germline CDR1 is SGHTA and CDR2 is FQGNSA. The CDR3 totals 13 residues. The V and J ends lost 6 bases and 6 bases respectively, with 12 bases between them. The chain's CDR3 is CASSSAQGQPQHF. For the CDR3, the DNA is TGTGCCAGCAGTTCTGCCCAGGGTCAGCCCCAGCATTTT.

This clonotype has ten or more counts. The gene calls are TRBV5-1 and TRBJ2-5, with 15 bases lining up with TRBD2. J gave up 4 bases and V 4 bases, and 8 bases lay outside the gene matches. The CDR3 length is 17 residues. The germline gives CDR1 SGHRS, CDR2 YFSETQ. The CDR3 sequence is CASSPGTSGRRGETQYF. Written as DNA, the CDR3 is TGCGCCAGCAGCCCAGGGACTAGCGGGAGGAGGGGAGAGACCCAGTACTTC.

This clonotype has ten or more counts. This chain connects TRBV9 to TRBJ1-2, with 9 bases lining up with TRBD1. This CDR3 contains 14 residues. The V segment lost 0 bases and the J segment 8 bases; nucleotides outside the gene matches: 5. Germline-derived CDR1 and CDR2 are SGDLS and YYNGEE. The CDR3 here is CASSVGGQGSGYTF. In DNA, the CDR3 is TGTGCCAGCAGCGTAGGGGGACAGGGTAGCGGCTACACCTTC.

At least ten counts were recorded for this clonotype. DNA for the CDR3: TGCAGTGCCAAGGACACAAACAATCAGCCCCAGCATTTT. This gives the protein CSAKDTNNQPQHF. This chain uses TRBV20-1 with TRBJ1-5; D might be TRBD1 (5 bases). This CDR3 comprises 13 residues. Trimming stripped 6 bases from V and 3 bases from J, with 12 bases between. Germline-derived CDR1 and CDR2 are DFQATT and SNEGSKA (reference sequence).

This clonotype was seen ten or more times. This sequence joins TRBV10-2 and TRBJ1-5; 8 bases are shared with TRBD1. The CDR3 consists of 14 residues. The germline V gene encodes CDR1 WSHSY and CDR2 SAAADI. V lost 6 bases, J lost 6 bases, and 7 bases stayed unmatched. CDR3 nucleotide sequence: TGCGCCAGCAGACTCGGACAGGGAGGTCAGCCCCAGCATTTT. It encodes CASRLGQGGQPQHF.

This clonotype came up many times. The V call is TRBV27, the J call TRBJ2-1; TRBD2 agrees at 10 bases. The J segment lost 5 bases and the V segment lost 8 bases, leaving 3 bases of the junction unmatched. Germline CDR1 reads MNHEY; CDR2 reads SMNVEV (reference sequence). This CDR3 has 13 amino acids. CDR3 bases: TGTGCCAGCGAAGCGGGAGGGGACAATGAGCAGTTCTTC. Amino acid sequence: CASEAGGDNEQFF.

Many counts were recorded for this clonotype. The chain carries TRBV7-2 and TRBJ2-1, with D possibly being TRBD1 (6 bases). Looked up from germline, CDR1 is SGHTA and CDR2 is FQGNSA. The CDR3 runs to 13 residues. V lost 5 bases to trimming and J lost 4 bases, with 9 bases between them. CDR3: CASSPGVYNEQFF. The CDR3 DNA follows: TGTGCCAGCAGCCCAGGGGTTTACAATGAGCAGTTCTTC.

The chain has TRBV7-9 and TRBJ2-7; the match to TRBD1 covers 9 bases. The CDR3 totals 15 residues. The germline V gene has CDR1 SEHNR and CDR2 FQNEAQ (reference sequence). V shed 8 bases, J shed 0 bases, and the junction held 8 bases outside the gene matches. CDR3 nucleotide sequence: TGTGCCAGCGCATCCGGGACAGGGAGCTCCTACGAGCAGTACTTC. Its protein is CASASGTGSSYEQYF.

This clonotype was picked up many times. The J gene is TRBJ2-7, the V gene TRBV29-1; 8 nucleotides agree with TRBD1. This CDR3 comprises 14 residues. The germline V gene encodes CDR1 SQVTM and CDR2 ANQGSEA. Trimming took 7 bases from V and 4 from J; bases not matched to a gene: 12. The CDR3 loop is CSAVAPGQGYEQYF. The CDR3 DNA is TGCAGCGCCGTGGCACCAGGACAGGGTTACGAGCAGTACTTC.

The table lists this clonotype with a count of one. This may stem from a read error, because a much larger clone lies one nucleotide away. The J gene is TRBJ2-1, the V gene TRBV19, with 12 bases matching TRBD2. Germline V gene data show CDR1 as LNHDA and CDR2 as SQIVND (reference sequence). The CDR3 is made up of 15 amino acids. CDR3 residues: CTSSILAGGVGEQFF. The DNA for the CDR3 is TGTACCAGTAGTATACTAGCGGGAGGTGTAGGTGAGCAGTTCTTC.

This clonotype showed up many times. The chain carries TRBV9 and TRBJ2-3; a possible D gene is TRBD1 (7 bases). The CDR3 runs to 15 residues. Germline CDR1 is SGDLS and CDR2 is YYNGEE. V dropped 4 bases and J dropped 2 bases, with 14 bases sitting between them. This CDR3 is CASSQGGITTDTQYF. Written as DNA, the CDR3 is TGTGCCAGCAGCCAGGGGGGAATCACCACAGATACGCAGTATTTT.

In its sample, this clonotype was seen many times. The V call is TRBV7-4, the J call TRBJ2-1; 9 bases are a match to TRBD2. The ends lost 5 bases at V and 4 bases at J; junction bases unmatched: 6. Germline values: CDR1 SGHVT, CDR2 SQSDAQ. This CDR3 has 15 residues. This CDR3 reads CASSPRGGGYNEQFF. The CDR3 region has the DNA TGTGCCAGCAGCCCCCGCGGGGGGGGATACAATGAGCAGTTCTTC.

This clonotype has a count of ten or more. This chain links TRBV5-8 with TRBJ2-1, with 8 bases identical to TRBD1. Looked up from germline, CDR1 is SGHTS and CDR2 is YDEGEE. The CDR3 length is 14 residues. V lost 4 bases to trimming and J lost 4 bases; unmatched junction nucleotides: 4. The CDR3 DNA reads as TGTGCCAGCAGCCCGGGACAGGCTTACAATGAGCAGTTCTTC. Amino acids: CASSPGQAYNEQFF. The variable domain in full, completed from reference TRBV5-8 and TRBJ2-1, reads EAGVTQSPTHLIKTRGQQATLRCSPISGHTSVYWYQQALGLGLQFLLWYDEGEERNRGNFPPRFSGRQFPNYSSELNVNALELEDSALYLCASSPGQAYNEQFFGPGTRLTVL.

This clonotype is classed as medium-sized. The CDR3 spells CASSLGIPGANVLTF. DNA of the CDR3: TGTGCCAGCAGTTTAGGGATCCCTGGGGCCAACGTCCTGACTTTC. V and J are TRBV28 and TRBJ2-6; the D is unclear. This CDR3 region has 15 residues. V was trimmed by 2 bases and J by 2 bases, leaving 7 bases between them. Per germline, CDR1 MDHEN and CDR2 SYDVKM.

This clonotype has ten or more counts. The chain recombines TRBV20-1 with TRBJ2-1, with D possibly TRBD2 on 5 matching bases. There are 14 residues in the CDR3. The V end lost 4 bases, the J end lost 1 base, and 11 bases lay between the germline ends. The germline V gene encodes CDR1 DFQATT and CDR2 SNEGSKA (reference sequence). CDR3 in DNA: TGCAGTGCTAACCGGGATCGTTCCTACAATGAGCAGTTCTTC. Protein product: CSANRDRSYNEQFF.

This clonotype has ten or more counts. The rearrangement joins TRBV7-2 to TRBJ1-5; D not resolved. Germline V CDR1 and CDR2: SGHTA, FQGNSA. V lost 0 bases to trimming and J lost 4 bases, with 7 bases between them. This CDR3 region has 14 residues. DNA for the CDR3: TGTGCCAGCAGCTTAGCCTCGCTTAATCAGCCCCAGCATTTT. Translated, it gives CASSLASLNQPQHF.

There are many counts of this clonotype. This chain links TRBV28 with TRBJ2-1; 8 nucleotides match TRBD2. The germline gives CDR1 MDHEN, CDR2 SYDVKM. The CDR3 length is 16 residues. With 6 bases clipped from V and 9 bases from J, the junction kept 16 bases outside the gene matches. CDR3 nucleotide sequence: TGTGCCAGCAGATCGGCTTTGGGGCGGGAGGTCGGTGAGCAGTTCTTC. Its translation: CASRSALGREVGEQFF. The full variable domain, in which reference TRBV28 and TRBJ2-1 provide the parts outside the CDR3, is DVKVTQSSRYLVKRTGEKVFLECVQDMDHENMFWYRQDPGLGLRLIYFSYDVKMKEKGDIPEGYSVSREKKERFSLILESASTNQTSMYLCASRSALGREVGEQFFGPGTRLTVL.

This clonotype was counted many times. The chain is built from TRBV6-6 and TRBJ1-5, with TRBD1 as a possible D gene (5 bases). CDR1 MNHNY and CDR2 SVGAGI come from the germline V gene (reference sequence). V lost 6 bases and J lost 2, with 11 bases in between. CDR3 length: 14 amino acids. The CDR3, as DNA: TGTGCCAGCAGCGACAGCTTAGGCAATCAGCCCCAGCATTTT. This codes for CASSDSLGNQPQHF.

This clonotype was detected many times. The rearrangement joins TRBV10-3 to TRBJ2-7; no definite D call. CDR1 is ENHRY, CDR2 SYGVKD, per germline. Trimming took 5 bases from V and 3 from J, leaving 5 bases between them. This CDR3 region has 11 residues. The CDR3 here is CAISHGYEQYF. CDR3 nucleotides: TGTGCCATCAGTCACGGCTACGAGCAGTACTTC.

This clonotype occurred a few times. The J gene is TRBJ2-1, the V gene TRBV5-6; D unclear. V lost 0 bases and J lost 9, with 13 bases in between. CDR1 and CDR2 from the germline V gene are SGHDT and YYEEEE. This CDR3 contains 14 residues. The CDR3 bases are TGTGCCAGCAGCTTGGTAGGTTTTGACGGTGAGCAGTTCTTC. Protein sequence: CASSLVGFDGEQFF. Full variable domain (missing parts from reference TRBV5-6 and TRBJ2-1): DAGVTQSPTHLIKTRGQQVTLRCSPKSGHDTVSWYQQALGQGPQFIFQYYEEEERQRGNFPDRFSGHQFPNYSSELNVNALLLGDSALYLCASSLVGFDGEQFFGPGTRLTVL.

The sample holds a few counts of this clonotype. The chain has TRBV11-1 and TRBJ2-7; tentative D call: TRBD2 (9 bases). The germline V gene encodes CDR1 SGHAT and CDR2 FQDESV (reference sequence). Trimming stripped 3 bases from V and 0 bases from J, with 33 bases between. The CDR3 contains 22 residues. CDR3 region: CASSFDAGGPGGLAFRSYEQYF. CDR3 nucleotides: TGTGCCAGCAGCTTTGATGCAGGGGGCCCGGGCGGACTAGCGTTCCGCTCCTACGAGCAGTACTTC.

Many counts were recorded for this clonotype. The chain is built from TRBV20-1 and TRBJ1-1; 9 bases are shared with TRBD1. J gave up 3 bases and V 5 bases, and 4 bases lay outside the gene matches. The CDR3 is 13 residues long. The germline V gene encodes CDR1 DFQATT and CDR2 SNEGSKA (reference sequence). CDR3: CSAVRQGDTEAFF. The CDR3, as DNA: TGCAGTGCTGTCCGACAGGGGGACACTGAAGCTTTCTTT.

The table lists this clonotype with many counts. J is TRBJ1-2 and V is TRBV7-2; 7 bases map to TRBD1. With V trimmed by 1 base and J by 6 bases, 2 bases remained unmatched. This CDR3 contains 13 residues. Germline assignment: CDR1 SGHTA and CDR2 FQGNSA. CDR3 coding DNA: TGTGCCAGCAGCTTAGGGACAGGACATGGCTACACCTTC. It is translated as CASSLGTGHGYTF.

The J gene is TRBJ2-1, the V gene TRBV4-2; D is possibly TRBD2 (6 bases). CDR1 LGHNA and CDR2 YNFKEQ come from the germline V gene. This CDR3 region has 13 residues. Trimming took 4 bases from V and 8 from J, leaving 12 bases between them. The CDR3 region has the DNA TGTGCCAGCAGCCCGGGACTTATCGATGAGCAGTTCTTC. As protein: CASSPGLIDEQFF.